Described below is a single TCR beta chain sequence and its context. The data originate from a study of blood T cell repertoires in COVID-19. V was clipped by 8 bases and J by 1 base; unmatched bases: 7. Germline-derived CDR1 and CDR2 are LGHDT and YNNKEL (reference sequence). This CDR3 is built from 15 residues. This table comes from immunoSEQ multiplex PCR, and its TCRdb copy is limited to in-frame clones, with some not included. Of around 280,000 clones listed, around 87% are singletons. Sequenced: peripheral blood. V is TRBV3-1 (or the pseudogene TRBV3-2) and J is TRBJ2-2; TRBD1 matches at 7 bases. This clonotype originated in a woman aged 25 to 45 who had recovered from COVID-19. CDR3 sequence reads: CASSYGTVNTGELFF. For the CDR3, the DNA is TGTGCCAGCTCCTACGGGACAGTGAACACCGGGGAGCTGTTTTTT.